Listed here are 15 T cell receptor beta chains from one sample, sequenced in a study of T-cell memory formation after mild COVID-19. TCRdb reanalysed the 5' RACE reads using MiXCR and keeps one entry per CDR3 protein. This table holds just under 550,000 distinct CDR3 sequences, around 20% found once. The sample consisted of PBMCs or a T cell subset sorted from them (not recorded which). All receptors derive from an adult woman who had mild COVID-19 (a few samples of this study predate the infection). Cell type and time point are not known.

This clonotype has just a few counts. The rearrangement links TRBV10-3 to TRBJ2-1, with D unresolved. V was trimmed by 2 bases and J by 9 bases, leaving 11 bases between them. This CDR3 spans 13 amino acids. Germline lookup yields CDR1 ENHRY and CDR2 SYGVKD. The CDR3 here is CAISERSSPEQFF. CDR3 DNA: TGTGCCATCAGTGAGAGGAGTTCGCCTGAGCAGTTCTTC.

The chain joins TRBV5-1 to TRBJ1-1; tentatively, D is TRBD1 (6 bases). Germline V gene lookup returns CDR1 SGHRS and CDR2 YFSETQ. Trimming stripped 0 bases from V and 1 base from J, with 13 bases between. This CDR3 is 16 amino acids long. The CDR3 protein is CASSLGWGQGNTEAFF. In DNA form, the CDR3 reads TGCGCCAGCAGCTTGGGTTGGGGGCAGGGGAACACTGAAGCTTTCTTT.

V and J are TRBV30 and TRBJ2-1, with TRBD1 as a possible D gene (6 bases). The CDR3 has 13 amino acids. The V gene lost 4 bases and the J gene lost 9 bases, with 16 bases spanning the gap. Germline V CDR1 and CDR2: GTSNPN, SVGIG (reference sequence). The CDR3: CAWTRDLQGEQFF. CDR3 sequence (DNA): TGTGCCTGGACCCGGGATTTACAGGGTGAGCAGTTCTTC.

This clonotype was recorded a few times. The V gene is TRBV7-2, the J gene TRBJ2-2, with unresolved D. V was shortened by 4 bases and J by 1 base, with 7 bases between the two germline ends. The CDR3 extends over 14 amino acids. Germline-derived CDR1 and CDR2 are SGHTA and FQGNSA. The CDR3 reads CASSSNRNTGELFF. The CDR3 DNA is TGTGCCAGCAGCTCAAACAGGAACACCGGGGAGCTGTTTTTT.

The chain carries TRBV18 and TRBJ2-3, with TRBD2 matching over 7 bases. The CDR3 runs 16 residues. Germline V CDR1 and CDR2: KGHSH, LQKENI. V lost 1 base to trimming and J lost 0 bases; unmatched junction nucleotides: 4. The DNA of the CDR3 is TGTGCCAGCTCACCACGAGTTAGCGGGAGCACAGATACGCAGTATTTT. Its protein is CASSPRVSGSTDTQYF.

The table lists this clonotype with a few counts. The chain couples TRBV6-5 to TRBJ2-7; the D gene could be TRBD1 or TRBD2 (5 bases each). Trimming took 4 bases from V and 0 from J, leaving 16 bases between them. The CDR3 covers 16 residues. Germline loops: CDR1 MNHEY, CDR2 SVGAGI. CDR3 sequence reads: CASSWGPTASSYEQYF. DNA for the CDR3: TGTGCCAGCAGTTGGGGACCGACAGCCAGCTCCTACGAGCAGTACTTC.

The chain couples TRBV4-2 to TRBJ1-1; maybe TRBD1 (5 bases). V was cut by 1 base and J by 3 bases, with 12 bases left in between. The germline V gene has CDR1 LGHNA and CDR2 YNFKEQ. This CDR3 spans 15 amino acids. CDR3 residues: CASSQVGLRYTEAFF. The CDR3 nucleotides are TGTGCCAGCAGCCAAGTGGGACTTCGGTACACTGAAGCTTTCTTT.

As for this clonotype: The junction departs from germline at one end; a sequencing error may be responsible. The genes are TRBV3-1 and TRBJ2-1, with 14 bases that match TRBD2. The CDR3 spans 18 residues. Germline lookup yields CDR1 LGHDT and CDR2 YNNKEL (reference sequence). The CDR3 region has the DNA TGTGCCATCAGCCAGCCGACTAGCGGGAGGGCGGATGGTAATGAGCAGTTCTTC. Protein product: CAISQPTSGRADGNEQFF.

This clonotype was observed a few times. V usage is TRBV12-3 or TRBV12-4 and J usage is TRBJ2-4, with D perhaps TRBD1 or TRBD2 (5 bases each). The CDR3 has 13 amino acids. Deletions cut 3 bases from V and 7 bases from J, with 10 bases between. CDR3 sequence: CASSLGWGNIQYF. The CDR3 DNA follows: TGTGCCAGCAGTTTGGGGTGGGGGAACATTCAGTACTTC.

This clonotype came up a few times. V usage is TRBV11-2 and J usage is TRBJ2-7; either TRBD1 or TRBD2 may supply D (5 bases each). The CDR3 totals 13 residues. V dropped 6 bases and J dropped 7 bases, with 16 bases sitting between them. CDR1 SGHAT and CDR2 FQNNGV come from the germline V gene. CDR3 nucleotide sequence: TGTGCCAGCAGGGAAAACCGGGACGGTGAGCAGTACTTC. It translates to CASRENRDGEQYF.

In its sample, this clonotype was seen a few times. The rearrangement links TRBV7-3 to TRBJ2-2, with D perhaps being TRBD1 or TRBD2 (6 bases each). This CDR3 comprises 15 residues. V was shortened by 0 bases and J by 5 bases, with 10 bases between the two germline ends. Germline V gene lookup returns CDR1 SGHTA and CDR2 FQGTGA. DNA of the CDR3: TGTGCCAGCAGCTTAACCGGGGGCGGGACCGGGGAGCTGTTTTTT. As protein: CASSLTGGGTGELFF. Complete variable domain (other parts from reference TRBV7-3 and TRBJ2-2): GAGVSQTPSNKVTEKGKYVELRCDPISGHTALYWYRQSLGQGPEFLIYFQGTGAADDSGLPNDRFFAVRPEGSVSTLKIQRTERGDSAVYLCASSLTGGGTGELFFGEGSRLTVL.

A few counts support this clonotype. The CDR3 region has the DNA TGTGCCAGCAGCCCCGGGACAGGGTCTTCTGAGCAGTTCTTC. Translating gives CASSPGTGSSEQFF. The V gene is TRBV5-6, the J gene TRBJ2-1; 9 nucleotides align to TRBD1. Germline V lookup: CDR1 SGHDT, CDR2 YYEEEE. The CDR3 is made up of 14 amino acids. After removal of 4 bases from V and 9 bases from J, the junction contained 8 bases not matched to a gene.

This chain's CDR3 is CASRERLAGAYF. The CDR3, as DNA: TGTGCCAGCAGGGAGAGGCTAGCGGGGGCGTACTTC. The rearrangement uses TRBV2 and TRBJ2-7, with 10 bases identical to TRBD2. The V segment lost 6 bases and the J segment 12 bases; nucleotides outside the gene matches: 8. Germline lookup yields CDR1 SNHLY and CDR2 FYNNEI. The CDR3 runs 12 residues.

In its sample, this clonotype was seen a few times. The rearrangement links TRBV7-2 to TRBJ2-5; D gene unclear. This CDR3 region has 14 residues. From germline, CDR1 is SGHTA and CDR2 FQGNSA. V was cut by 6 bases and J by 5 bases, with 16 bases left in between. CDR3 residues: CASRPPRVRETQYF. As DNA, the CDR3 is TGTGCCAGCAGACCCCCTAGGGTTCGGGAGACCCAGTACTTC.

In its sample, this clonotype was seen a few times. The rearrangement links TRBV6-5 to TRBJ2-3; D unclear. Per germline, CDR1 MNHEY and CDR2 SVGAGI. The CDR3 is 14 residues long. The V end lost 5 bases, the J end lost 3 bases, and 12 bases lay between the germline ends. The CDR3 DNA reads as TGTGCCAGCAGTCCTCTCTACAAGACAGATACGCAGTATTTT. Translated: CASSPLYKTDTQYF.